This T cell receptor (beta chain) was identified during a study of cytotoxic CD8 clonotypes in ibrutinib-treated CLL. At the level of the study: Response samples followed a median about 11 months of treatment, range 6 to 36. Samples had a mean of roughly 230,000 productive templates and some 88,000 productive rearrangements.

Trimming shortened V by 0 bases and J by 0 bases, and 6 bases separated the two germline ends. This CDR3 has 15 residues. The germline CDR1 and CDR2 sequences are LGHNA and YNFKEQ. The authors obtained roughly 1.8 micrograms of genomic DNA from cryopreserved PBMCs for TCR beta libraries. Sequencing sought depths of 1 in 200,000 to 1 in 1 million T cells. Profiled with immunoSEQ multiplex PCR; TCRdb holds only in-frame clones, not every one. In the table there are roughly 220,000 clones, about 75% of which are singletons. J is TRBJ1-5 and V is TRBV4-2, with unresolved D. The TCR comes from a human donor with chronic lymphocytic leukemia. Here the sequenced sample was PBMCs, taken after 12 months of ibrutinib treatment. The CDR3 loop is CASSQEGISNQPQHF. The CDR3, as DNA: TGTGCCAGCAGCCAAGAGGGGATTAGCAATCAGCCCCAGCATTTT.